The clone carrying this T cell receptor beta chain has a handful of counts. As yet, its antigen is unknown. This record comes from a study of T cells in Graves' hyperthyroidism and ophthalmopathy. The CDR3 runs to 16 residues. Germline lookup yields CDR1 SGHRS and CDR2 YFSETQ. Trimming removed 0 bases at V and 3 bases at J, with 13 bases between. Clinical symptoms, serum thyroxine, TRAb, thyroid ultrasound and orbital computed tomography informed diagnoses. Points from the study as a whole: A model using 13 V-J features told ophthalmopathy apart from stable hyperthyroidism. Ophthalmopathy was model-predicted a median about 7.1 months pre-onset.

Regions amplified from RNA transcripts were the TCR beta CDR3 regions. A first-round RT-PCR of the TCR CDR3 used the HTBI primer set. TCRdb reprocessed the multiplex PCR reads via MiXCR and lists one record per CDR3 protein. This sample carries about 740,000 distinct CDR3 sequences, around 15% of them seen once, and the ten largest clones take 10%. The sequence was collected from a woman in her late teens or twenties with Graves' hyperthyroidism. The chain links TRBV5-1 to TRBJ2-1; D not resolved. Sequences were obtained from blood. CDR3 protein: CASSLDSGLSYNEQFF. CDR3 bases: TGCGCCAGCAGCTTGGATTCAGGCCTTAGCTACAATGAGCAGTTCTTC.